These 15 T cell receptor beta chains originate from one sample sequenced in a study of tumor-infiltrating lymphocytes in primary liver carcinoma. The study co-extracted DNA and RNA from around 20-30 mg of unsorted bulk tissue. With 500 ng total RNA as template and a constant-region primer, TCR beta cDNA was made. Libraries of TCR beta came from three nested multiplex PCR rounds with slightly modified ARM-PCR. PCR rounds one and two used TRBV1-TRBV30 forward primers with a C-beta reverse primer for approximately 11 cycles each. TCRdb analysed the multiplex PCR reads with MiXCR anew, one entry per CDR3 protein. This repertoire shows about 29,000 distinct CDR3 sequences, over 60% found once; its top ten account for roughly a third. Sequencing was performed on liver tumor tissue from sampling region 5. Subset: tumor region T5, tumor centre. The source of these receptors is a man between 40 and 49 years old with primary liver carcinoma and hepatitis B virus infection.

This clonotype occurred a few times. V usage is TRBV29-1 and J usage is TRBJ1-1; 9 bases align to TRBD1. Per the germline V gene, CDR1 is SQVTM and CDR2 is ANQGSEA. With 7 bases clipped from V and 4 bases from J, the junction kept 16 bases outside the gene matches. CDR3 length: 16 amino acids. CDR3 residues: CSASTGQGTLSTEAFF. CDR3 sequence (DNA): TGCAGCGCTTCGACCGGACAGGGGACGCTTAGCACTGAAGCTTTCTTT.

The chain recombines TRBV4-1 with TRBJ2-7; unclear D gene. The CDR3 is 11 amino acids. Germline CDR1 MGHRA, CDR2 YSYEKL. CDR3 nucleotides: TGCACAGCCGGATTCTTCTACGAGCAGTACTTC. This gives the protein CTAGFFYEQYF.

As regards this clonotype: One end of the junction does not line up with germline, which may come from a read error. The chain is built from TRBV11-2 and TRBJ2-7; the D gene is possibly TRBD2 (6 bases). This CDR3 has 15 amino acids. Germline V gene data show CDR1 as SGHAT and CDR2 as FQNNGV. CDR3: CASSIMTDTDYEQYF. CDR3 bases: TGTGCCAGCAGCATCATGACAGATACGGACTACGAGCAGTACTTT.

Points on this clonotype: One junction end does not reproduce the germline sequence, and a read error may be involved. The chain is built from TRBV4-1 and TRBJ2-1; tentatively, D is TRBD1 or TRBD2 (5 bases each). Germline V gene lookup returns CDR1 MGHRA and CDR2 YSYEKL. The CDR3 length is 13 residues. The CDR3 DNA reads as TGCGCCAGCAGGGCCGGGGCTTACAACGAGCAGTTCTTC. It translates to CASRAGAYNEQFF.

The chain has TRBV6-2 or TRBV6-3 and TRBJ2-7; D gene unclear. This CDR3 comprises 12 residues. Looked up from germline, CDR1 is MNHEY and CDR2 is SVGEGT. The CDR3 here is CTISCSAYEQYF. For the CDR3, the DNA is TGTACCATCAGTTGCTCCGCCTACGAGCAGTACTTC.

Of note for this clonotype: This is likely a read error, given that the CDR3 carries no conserved phenylalanine or tryptophan at its end. This chain uses TRBV5-5 with TRBJ1-3, with D possibly being TRBD1 (6 bases). Germline CDR1 is SGHKS and CDR2 is YYEKEE (reference sequence). V was pared by 5 bases and J by 3 bases, with 9 bases between. This CDR3 contains 13 residues. The CDR3 DNA sequence: TGTGCCAGCAGGACAGGCGTTGGAAACACCATATATTCT. Protein sequence: CASRTGVGNTIYS.

This clonotype qualifies as medium-sized. The chain has TRBV29-1 and TRBJ2-5, with D maybe TRBD2 (6 bases). The CDR3 is 14 residues long. Germline values: CDR1 SQVTM, CDR2 ANQGSEA. Deletions cut 4 bases from V and 2 bases from J, with 14 bases between. CDR3 nucleotide sequence: TGCAGCGTTGGTGGCCCGGGACTTCAAGAGACCCAGTACTTC. Protein: CSVGGPGLQETQYF.

On this clonotype: Sequence at one end of the junction differs from germline and may be a read error. The chain carries TRBV10-2 and TRBJ2-1; 8 bases line up with TRBD2. This CDR3 contains 15 residues. CDR1 and CDR2 (germline): WSHSY, SAAADI. The CDR3 DNA reads as TGCACCAGCAGTGGGGTACTAGCGGAATACAATGAGCAGTTCTTC. It encodes CTSSGVLAEYNEQFF.

This clonotype came up many times. The chain employs TRBV24-1 and TRBJ1-1, with TRBD1 identical over 7 bases. V lost 2 bases, J lost 5 bases, and 7 bases stayed unmatched. This CDR3 contains 15 residues. The V gene's germline CDR1 is KGHDR and CDR2 SFDVKD. CDR3 in DNA: TGTGCCACCAGTGATTCCGGGACAGCCGGAACTGAAGCTTTCTTT. Encoded protein: CATSDSGTAGTEAFF.

The CDR3, as DNA: TGTGCCATCTGGGCGGGACTAGAAGACAGTGAGCAGTTCTTC. Translating gives CAIWAGLEDSEQFF. The rearrangement joins TRBV10-3 to TRBJ2-1; 8 bases line up with TRBD2. From germline, CDR1 is ENHRY and CDR2 SYGVKD. V lost 8 bases, J lost 9 bases, and 12 bases stayed unmatched. The CDR3 length is 14 residues.

For this clonotype: The junction departs from germline at one end; a sequencing error may be responsible. The rearrangement uses TRBV12-3 or TRBV12-4 and TRBJ2-5, with TRBD2 as a possible D gene (5 bases). This CDR3 is built from 16 residues. The CDR3 sequence is CASSQTRGRAQDTQYF. In DNA form, the CDR3 reads TGTGCCAGCAGCCAAACTAGAGGGAGAGCACAAGATACCCAGTACTTC.

The table lists this clonotype with many counts. V usage is TRBV5-1 and J usage is TRBJ2-1; tentatively, D is TRBD1 or TRBD2 (5 bases each). The CDR3 is 14 residues long. Germline CDR1 and CDR2: SGHRS and YFSETQ. V was pared by 4 bases and J by 5 bases, with 13 bases between. The CDR3 protein is CASSTGDPDNEQFF. The CDR3 coding sequence is TGCGCCAGCAGCACTGGGGACCCGGACAATGAGCAGTTCTTC.

As to this clonotype: Its ends do not fully match the called genes, so a read error is possible. The chain carries TRBV6-5 and TRBJ1-6; no reliable D call. This CDR3 has 16 residues. Per germline, CDR1 MNHEY and CDR2 SVGAGI. For the CDR3, the DNA is TGTGCCAGCAGTTCGGGTGGGGTGGGGAATAATTCACCTCTCCACTTT. Translated, it gives CASSSGGVGNNSPLHF.

Comment on this clonotype: Germline and junction disagree at one end, which may indicate a read error. V is TRBV10-1 and J is TRBJ2-5; D is perhaps TRBD2 (6 bases). Germline V CDR1 and CDR2: WNHNN, SYGVQD (reference sequence). The CDR3 runs 14 residues. The CDR3 DNA follows: TGCGCCAGCAGTGCCTCGACTGGAGGGGAGACCCAATACTTC. Protein product: CASSASTGGETQYF.

The chain couples TRBV10-3 to TRBJ2-7; weak D call: TRBD2 (5 bases). This CDR3 is built from 15 residues. V lost 8 bases, J lost 0 bases, and 17 bases lay in between. Germline CDR1 ENHRY, CDR2 SYGVKD. CDR3 sequence: CAIGKDGGFSYEQYF. The CDR3 bases are TGTGCCATCGGTAAGGACGGAGGCTTCTCCTACGAGCAGTACTTC.